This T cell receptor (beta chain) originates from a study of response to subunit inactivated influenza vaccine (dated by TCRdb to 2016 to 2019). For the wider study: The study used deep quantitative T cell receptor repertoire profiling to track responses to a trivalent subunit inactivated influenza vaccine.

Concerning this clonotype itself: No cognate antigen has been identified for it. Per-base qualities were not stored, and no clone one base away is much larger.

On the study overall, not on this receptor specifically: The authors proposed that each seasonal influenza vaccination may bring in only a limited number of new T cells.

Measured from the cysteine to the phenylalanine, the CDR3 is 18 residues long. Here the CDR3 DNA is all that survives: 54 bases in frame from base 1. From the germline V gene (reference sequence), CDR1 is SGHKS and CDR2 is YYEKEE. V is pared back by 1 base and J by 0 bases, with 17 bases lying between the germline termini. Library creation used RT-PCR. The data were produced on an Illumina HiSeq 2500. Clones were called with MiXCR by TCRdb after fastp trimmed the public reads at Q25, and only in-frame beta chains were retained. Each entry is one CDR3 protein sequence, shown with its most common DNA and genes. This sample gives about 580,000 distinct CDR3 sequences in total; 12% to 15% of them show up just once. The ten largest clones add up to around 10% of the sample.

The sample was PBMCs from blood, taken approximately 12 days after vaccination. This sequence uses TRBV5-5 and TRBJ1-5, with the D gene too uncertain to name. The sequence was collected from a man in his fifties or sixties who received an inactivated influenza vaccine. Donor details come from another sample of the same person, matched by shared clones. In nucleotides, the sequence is TGTGCCAGCAGCTTGCGGGTGGCAGGCGCTTATAGCAATCAGCCCCAGCATTTT. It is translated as CASSLRVAGAYSNQPQHF. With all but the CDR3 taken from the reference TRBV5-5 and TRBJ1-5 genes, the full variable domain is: DAGVTQSPTHLIKTRGQQVTLRCSPISGHKSVSWYQQVLGQGPQFIFQYYEKEERGRGNFPDRFSARQFPNYSSELNVNALLLGDSALYLCASSLRVAGAYSNQPQHFGDGTRLSIL.